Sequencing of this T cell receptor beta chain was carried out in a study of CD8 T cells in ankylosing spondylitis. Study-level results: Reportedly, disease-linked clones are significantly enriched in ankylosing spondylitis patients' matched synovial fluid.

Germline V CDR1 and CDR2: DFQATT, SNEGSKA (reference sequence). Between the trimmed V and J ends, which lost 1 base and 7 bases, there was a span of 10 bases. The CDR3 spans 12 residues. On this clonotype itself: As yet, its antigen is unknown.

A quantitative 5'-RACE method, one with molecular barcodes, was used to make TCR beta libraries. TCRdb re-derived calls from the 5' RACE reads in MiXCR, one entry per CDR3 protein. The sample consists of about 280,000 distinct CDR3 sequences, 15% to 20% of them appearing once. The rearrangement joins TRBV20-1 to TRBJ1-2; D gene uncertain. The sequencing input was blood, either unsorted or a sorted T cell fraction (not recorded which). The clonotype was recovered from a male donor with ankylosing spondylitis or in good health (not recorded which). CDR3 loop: CSARGLGGGYTF. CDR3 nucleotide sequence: TGCAGTGCTAGAGGATTAGGTGGTGGCTACACCTTC.